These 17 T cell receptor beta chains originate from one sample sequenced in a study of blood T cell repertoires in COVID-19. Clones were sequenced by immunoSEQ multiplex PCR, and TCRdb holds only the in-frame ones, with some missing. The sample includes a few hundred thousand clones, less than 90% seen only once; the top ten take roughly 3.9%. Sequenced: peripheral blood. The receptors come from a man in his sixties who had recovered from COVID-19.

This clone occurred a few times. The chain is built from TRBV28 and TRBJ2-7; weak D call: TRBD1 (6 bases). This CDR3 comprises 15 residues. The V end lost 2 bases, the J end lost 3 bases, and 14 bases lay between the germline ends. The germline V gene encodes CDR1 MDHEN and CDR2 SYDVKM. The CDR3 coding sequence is TGTGCCAGCAGTTTAAATCCAGGGGATCTCTACGAGCAGTACTTC. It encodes CASSLNPGDLYEQYF.

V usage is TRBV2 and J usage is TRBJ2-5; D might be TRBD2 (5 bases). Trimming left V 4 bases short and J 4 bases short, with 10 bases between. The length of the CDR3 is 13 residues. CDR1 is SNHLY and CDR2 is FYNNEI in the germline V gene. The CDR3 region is CASSVGAGETQYF. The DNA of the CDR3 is TGTGCCAGCAGTGTCGGCGCGGGAGAGACCCAGTACTTC.

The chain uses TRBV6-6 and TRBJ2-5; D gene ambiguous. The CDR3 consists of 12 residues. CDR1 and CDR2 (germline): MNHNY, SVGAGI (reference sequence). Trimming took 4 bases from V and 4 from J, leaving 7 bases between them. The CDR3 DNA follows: TGTGCCAGCAGTTGGCCTCGAGAGACCCAGTACTTC. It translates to CASSWPRETQYF.

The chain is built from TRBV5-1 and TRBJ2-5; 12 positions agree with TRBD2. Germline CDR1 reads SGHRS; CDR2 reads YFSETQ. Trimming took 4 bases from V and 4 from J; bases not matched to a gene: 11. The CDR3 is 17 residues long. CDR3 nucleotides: TGCGCCAGCAGCGTCGCTGAGACTAGCGGGGGAGGAGAGACCCAGTACTTC. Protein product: CASSVAETSGGGETQYF. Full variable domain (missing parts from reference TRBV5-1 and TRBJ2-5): KAGVTQTPRYLIKTRGQQVTLSCSPISGHRSVSWYQQTPGQGLQFLFEYFSETQRNKGNFPGRFSGRQFSNSRSEMNVSTLELGDSALYLCASSVAETSGGGETQYFGPGTRLLVL.

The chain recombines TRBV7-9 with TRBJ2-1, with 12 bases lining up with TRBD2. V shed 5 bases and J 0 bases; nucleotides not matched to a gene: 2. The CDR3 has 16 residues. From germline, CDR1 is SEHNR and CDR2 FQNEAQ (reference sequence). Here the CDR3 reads CASSATSGGSYNEQFF. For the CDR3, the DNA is TGTGCCAGCAGCGCGACTAGCGGGGGCTCCTACAATGAGCAGTTCTTC.

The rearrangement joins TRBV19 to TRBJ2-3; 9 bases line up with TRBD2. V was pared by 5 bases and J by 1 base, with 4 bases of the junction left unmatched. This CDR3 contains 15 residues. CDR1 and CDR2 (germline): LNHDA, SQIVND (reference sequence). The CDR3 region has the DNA TGTGCCAGTAGTGGGCCTAGCGGGGGCACAGATACGCAGTATTTT. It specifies CASSGPSGGTDTQYF.

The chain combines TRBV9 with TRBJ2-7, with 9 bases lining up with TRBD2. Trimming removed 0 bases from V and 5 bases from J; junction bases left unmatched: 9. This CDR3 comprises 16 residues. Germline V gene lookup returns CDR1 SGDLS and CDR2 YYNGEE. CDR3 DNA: TGTGCCAGCAGCGTAGCTTGGGGAGCGGGGGGAAACGAGCAGTACTTC. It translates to CASSVAWGAGGNEQYF. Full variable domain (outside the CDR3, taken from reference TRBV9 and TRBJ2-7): DSGVTQTPKHLITATGQRVTLRCSPRSGDLSVYWYQQSLDQGLQFLIQYYNGEERAKGNILERFSAQQFPDLHSELNLSSLELGDSALYFCASSVAWGAGGNEQYFGPGTRLTVT.

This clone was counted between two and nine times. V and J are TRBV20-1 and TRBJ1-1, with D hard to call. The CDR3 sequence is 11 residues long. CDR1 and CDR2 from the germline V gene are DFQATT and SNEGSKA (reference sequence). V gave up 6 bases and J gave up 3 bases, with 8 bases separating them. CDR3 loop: CSAEAYTEAFF. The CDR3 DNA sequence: TGCAGTGCAGAAGCTTACACTGAAGCTTTCTTT.

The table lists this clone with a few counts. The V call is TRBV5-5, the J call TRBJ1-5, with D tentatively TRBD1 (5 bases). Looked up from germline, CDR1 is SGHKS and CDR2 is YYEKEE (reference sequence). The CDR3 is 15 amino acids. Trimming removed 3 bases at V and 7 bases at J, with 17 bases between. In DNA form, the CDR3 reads TGTGCCAGCAGCTGGGGATTGTGGGGGGACCAGCCCCAGCATTTT. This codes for CASSWGLWGDQPQHF.

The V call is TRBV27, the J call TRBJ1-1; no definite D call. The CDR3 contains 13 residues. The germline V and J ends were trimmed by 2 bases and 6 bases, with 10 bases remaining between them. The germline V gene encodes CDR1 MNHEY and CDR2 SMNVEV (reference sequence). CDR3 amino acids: CASSLIRRAEAFF. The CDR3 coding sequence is TGTGCCAGCAGTTTAATACGGAGGGCTGAAGCTTTCTTT.

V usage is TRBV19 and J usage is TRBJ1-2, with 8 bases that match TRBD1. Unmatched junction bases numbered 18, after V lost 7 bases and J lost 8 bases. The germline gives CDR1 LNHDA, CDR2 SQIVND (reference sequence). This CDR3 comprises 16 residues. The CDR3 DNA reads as TGTGCCAGTACCCCAACTGGGACAGGTTCAGGGAGGGGCTACACCTTC. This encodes CASTPTGTGSGRGYTF.

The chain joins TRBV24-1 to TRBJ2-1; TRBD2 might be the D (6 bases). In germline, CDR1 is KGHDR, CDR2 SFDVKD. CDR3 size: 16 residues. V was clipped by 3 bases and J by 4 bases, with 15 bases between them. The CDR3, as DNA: TGTGCCACCAGTGATCCGGGGGAGAGGGTTTACAATGAGCAGTTCTTC. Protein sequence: CATSDPGERVYNEQFF.

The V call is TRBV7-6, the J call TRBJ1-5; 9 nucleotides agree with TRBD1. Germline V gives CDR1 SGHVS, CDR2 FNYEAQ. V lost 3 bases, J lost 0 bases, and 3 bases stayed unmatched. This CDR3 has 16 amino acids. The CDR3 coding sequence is TGTGCCAGCAGCTTGACAGGGGGTGGTAGCAATCAGCCCCAGCATTTT. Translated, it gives CASSLTGGGSNQPQHF.

Here the CDR3 DNA reads TGTGCCAGCAGTCAAAGGACTCACTACACAGATACGCAGTATTTT. Protein sequence: CASSQRTHYTDTQYF. The rearrangement uses TRBV3-1 (or the pseudogene TRBV3-2) and TRBJ2-3; D possibly corresponds to TRBD2 (5 bases). Trimming cost V 6 bases and J 2 bases, with 15 bases left between them. CDR1 and CDR2 from the germline V gene are LGHDT and YNNKEL (reference sequence). The CDR3 is 15 residues long.

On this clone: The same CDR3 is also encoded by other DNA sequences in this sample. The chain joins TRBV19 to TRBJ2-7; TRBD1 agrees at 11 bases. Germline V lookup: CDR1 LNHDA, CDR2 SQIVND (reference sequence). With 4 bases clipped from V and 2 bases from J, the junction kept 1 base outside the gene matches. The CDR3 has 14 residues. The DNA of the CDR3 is TGTGCCAGTAGTACGGGACAGGGGGCCTACGAGCAGTACTTC. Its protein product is CASSTGQGAYEQYF.

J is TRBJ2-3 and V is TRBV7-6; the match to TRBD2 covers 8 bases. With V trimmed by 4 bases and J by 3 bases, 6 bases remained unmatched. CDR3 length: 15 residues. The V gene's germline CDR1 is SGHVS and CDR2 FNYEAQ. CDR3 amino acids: CASSSRGGVTDTQYF. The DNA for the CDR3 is TGTGCCAGCAGCTCTCGGGGGGGCGTGACAGATACGCAGTATTTT. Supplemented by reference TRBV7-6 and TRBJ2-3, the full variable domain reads GAGVSQSPRYKVTKRGQDVALRCDPISGHVSLYWYRQALGQGPEFLTYFNYEAQQDKSGLPNDRFSAERPEGSISTLTIQRTEQRDSAMYRCASSSRGGVTDTQYFGPGTRLTVL.

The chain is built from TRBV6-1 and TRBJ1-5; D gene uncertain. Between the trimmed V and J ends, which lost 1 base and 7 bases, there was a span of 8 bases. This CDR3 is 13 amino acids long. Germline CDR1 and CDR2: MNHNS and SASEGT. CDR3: CASSEGTGQPQHF. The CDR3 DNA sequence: TGTGCCAGCAGTGAAGGTACGGGGCAGCCCCAGCATTTT.